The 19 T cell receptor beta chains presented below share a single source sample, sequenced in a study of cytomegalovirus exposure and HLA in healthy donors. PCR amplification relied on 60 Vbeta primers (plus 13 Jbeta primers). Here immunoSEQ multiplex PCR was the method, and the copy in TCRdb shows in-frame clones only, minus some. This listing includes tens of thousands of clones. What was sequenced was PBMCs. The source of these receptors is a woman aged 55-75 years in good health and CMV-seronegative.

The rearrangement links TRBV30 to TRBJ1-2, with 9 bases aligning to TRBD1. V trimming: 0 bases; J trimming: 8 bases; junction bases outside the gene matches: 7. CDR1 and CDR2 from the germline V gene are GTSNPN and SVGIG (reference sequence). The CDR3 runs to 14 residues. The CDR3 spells CAWSVQGALVGYTF. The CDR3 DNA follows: TGTGCCTGGAGTGTACAGGGGGCTCTGGTCGGCTACACCTTC.

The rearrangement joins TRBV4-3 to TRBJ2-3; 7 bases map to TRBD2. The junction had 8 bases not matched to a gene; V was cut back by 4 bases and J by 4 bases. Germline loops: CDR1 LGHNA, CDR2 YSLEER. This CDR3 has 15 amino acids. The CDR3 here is CASSLETGGSDTQYF. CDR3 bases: TGCGCCAGCAGCCTCGAAACGGGGGGATCAGATACGCAGTATTTT.

The CDR3 bases are TGTGCCAGCAGTTACCGGGACTTCCAAAAGCAGTACTTC. This encodes CASSYRDFQKQYF. The chain combines TRBV6-5 with TRBJ2-7; TRBD2 might be the D (6 bases). CDR3 size: 13 residues. The V and J ends lost 2 bases and 8 bases respectively, with 13 bases between them. Germline assignment: CDR1 MNHEY and CDR2 SVGAGI.

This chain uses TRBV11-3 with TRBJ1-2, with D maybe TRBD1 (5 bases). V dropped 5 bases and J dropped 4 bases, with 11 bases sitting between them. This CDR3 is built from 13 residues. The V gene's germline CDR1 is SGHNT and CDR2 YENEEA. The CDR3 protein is CASSQQECYGYTF. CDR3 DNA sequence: TGTGCCAGCAGCCAACAGGAATGCTATGGCTACACCTTC.

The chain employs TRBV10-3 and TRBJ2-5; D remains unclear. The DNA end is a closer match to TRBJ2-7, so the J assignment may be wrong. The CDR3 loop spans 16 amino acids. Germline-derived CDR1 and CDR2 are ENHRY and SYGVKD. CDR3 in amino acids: CAISESRPSEKNEQYF. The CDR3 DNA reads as TGTGCCATCAGTGAGTCGAGACCCTCGGAGAAGAACGAGCAGTACTTC.

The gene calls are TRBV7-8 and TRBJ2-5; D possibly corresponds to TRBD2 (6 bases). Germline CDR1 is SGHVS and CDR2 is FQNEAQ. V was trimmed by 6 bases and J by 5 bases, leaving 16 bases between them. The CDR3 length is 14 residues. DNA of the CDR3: TGTGCCAGCAGGGGCCCGGGGGAAGTGGAGACCCAGTACTTC. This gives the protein CASRGPGEVETQYF.

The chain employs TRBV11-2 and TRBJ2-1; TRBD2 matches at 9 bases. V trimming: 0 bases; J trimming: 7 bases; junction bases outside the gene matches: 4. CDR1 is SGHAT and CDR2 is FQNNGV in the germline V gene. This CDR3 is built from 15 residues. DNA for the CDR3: TGTGCCAGCAGCTTAGAAGCGGGAGGTTGGAATGAGCAGTTCTTC. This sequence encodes CASSLEAGGWNEQFF.

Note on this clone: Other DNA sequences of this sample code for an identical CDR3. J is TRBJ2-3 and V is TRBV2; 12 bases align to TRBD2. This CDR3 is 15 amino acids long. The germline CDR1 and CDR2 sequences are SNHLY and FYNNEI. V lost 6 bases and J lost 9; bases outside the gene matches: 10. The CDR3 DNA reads TGTGCCAGCAGGCAGACTAGCGGGAGCTCCTCGACGCAGTATTTT. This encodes CASRQTSGSSSTQYF.

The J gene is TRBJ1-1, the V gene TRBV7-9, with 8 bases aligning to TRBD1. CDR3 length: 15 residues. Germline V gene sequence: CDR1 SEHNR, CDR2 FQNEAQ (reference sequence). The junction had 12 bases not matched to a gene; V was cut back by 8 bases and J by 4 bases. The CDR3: CASQLGAGGFTEAFF. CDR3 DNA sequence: TGTGCCAGCCAGCTCGGGGCAGGGGGCTTCACTGAAGCTTTCTTT.

CDR3 amino acids: CASSWGNSNQPQHF. The CDR3, as DNA: TGTGCCAGCAGTTGGGGCAATAGCAATCAGCCCCAGCATTTT. V usage is TRBV6-5 and J usage is TRBJ1-5; perhaps TRBD1 as D (5 bases). CDR3 length: 14 amino acids. Germline loops: CDR1 MNHEY, CDR2 SVGAGI. V lost 4 bases to trimming and J lost 0 bases, with 7 bases between them.

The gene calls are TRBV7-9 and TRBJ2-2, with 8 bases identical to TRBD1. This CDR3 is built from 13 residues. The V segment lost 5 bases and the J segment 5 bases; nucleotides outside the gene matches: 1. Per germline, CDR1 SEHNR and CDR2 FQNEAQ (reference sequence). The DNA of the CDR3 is TGTGCCAGCAGCGGACAGGGTACCGGGGAGCTGTTTTTT. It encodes CASSGQGTGELFF.

The CDR3 here is CASSLESGNSYNEQFF. The CDR3 DNA sequence: TGTGCCAGCAGCCTGGAGAGCGGGAACTCCTACAATGAGCAGTTCTTC. The rearrangement joins TRBV11-2 to TRBJ2-1; 7 bases match TRBD2. The CDR3 runs to 16 residues. V trimming: 5 bases; J trimming: 0 bases; junction bases outside the gene matches: 7. CDR1 and CDR2 from the germline V gene are SGHAT and FQNNGV.

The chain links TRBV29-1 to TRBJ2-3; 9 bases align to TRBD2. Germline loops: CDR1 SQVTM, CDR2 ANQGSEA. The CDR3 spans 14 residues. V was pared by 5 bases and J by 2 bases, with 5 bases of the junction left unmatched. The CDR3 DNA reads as TGCAGCGTTAGAGGCGGGAGGGTCACAGATACGCAGTATTTT. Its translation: CSVRGGRVTDTQYF.

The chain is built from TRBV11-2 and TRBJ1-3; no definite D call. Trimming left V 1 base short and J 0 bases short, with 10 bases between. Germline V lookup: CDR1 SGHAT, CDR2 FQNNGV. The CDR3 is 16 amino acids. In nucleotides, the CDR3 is TGTGCCAGCAGCTTAGTGCAGGCTCGCTCTGGAAACACCATATATTTT. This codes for CASSLVQARSGNTIYF.

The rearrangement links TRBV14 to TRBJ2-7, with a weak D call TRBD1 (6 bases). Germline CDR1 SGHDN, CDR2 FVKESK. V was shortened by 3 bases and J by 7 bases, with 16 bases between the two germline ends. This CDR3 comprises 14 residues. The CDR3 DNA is TGTGCCAGCAGCCAGTCAGGGGTCCTTTTGGAGCAGTACTTC. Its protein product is CASSQSGVLLEQYF.

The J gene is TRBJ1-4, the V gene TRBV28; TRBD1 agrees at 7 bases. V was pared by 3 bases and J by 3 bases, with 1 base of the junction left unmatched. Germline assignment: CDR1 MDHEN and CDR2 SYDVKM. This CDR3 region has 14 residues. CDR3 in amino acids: CASSLDRSNEKLFF. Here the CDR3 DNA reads TGTGCCAGCAGTTTGGACAGGTCTAATGAAAAACTGTTTTTT. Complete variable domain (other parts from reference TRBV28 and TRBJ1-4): DVKVTQSSRYLVKRTGEKVFLECVQDMDHENMFWYRQDPGLGLRLIYFSYDVKMKEKGDIPEGYSVSREKKERFSLILESASTNQTSMYLCASSLDRSNEKLFFGSGTQLSVL.

CDR3: CASSFSAAGGGEQYF. The CDR3, as DNA: TGCGCCAGCAGCTTCTCAGCGGCGGGCGGAGGCGAGCAGTACTTC. The chain has TRBV5-1 and TRBJ2-7; D might be TRBD2 (5 bases). V was cut by 2 bases and J by 6 bases, with 18 bases left in between. CDR3 size: 15 residues. Germline V gene data show CDR1 as SGHRS and CDR2 as YFSETQ.

Here the CDR3 DNA reads TGCAGCGCTACGGGACAGAATCAAGAGACCCAGTACTTC. It codes for CSATGQNQETQYF. The gene calls are TRBV29-1 and TRBJ2-5; 7 bases match TRBD1. Germline V CDR1 and CDR2: SQVTM, ANQGSEA. This CDR3 is built from 13 residues. The V segment lost 7 bases and the J segment 2 bases; nucleotides outside the gene matches: 7.

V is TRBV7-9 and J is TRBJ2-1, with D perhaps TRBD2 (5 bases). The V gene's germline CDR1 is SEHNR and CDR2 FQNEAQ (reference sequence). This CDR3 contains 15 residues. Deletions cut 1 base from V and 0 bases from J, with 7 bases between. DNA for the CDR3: TGTGCCAGCAGCTTAGACAGCGGCTCCTACAATGAGCAGTTCTTC. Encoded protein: CASSLDSGSYNEQFF.